One sample yielded the 3 T cell receptor beta chains listed below, sequenced in a study of T cell responses to AZD1222 COVID-19 vaccine (dated by TCRdb to the early 2020s). Receptors were amplified or captured by the immunoSEQ multiplex PCR assay. Here the immuneACCESS table is served through TCRdb, limited to in-frame sequences with V and J called. Missing clones are a known gap in these copies; in checked studies unresolved V genes cover under half, and the rest lacks a known reason. Within this sample are more than 70,000 clones, with approximately 86% of them counted one time only. The biggest ten clones account for around 8% of the sample. The time point label of this sample denotes: baseline before first vaccination. This material consisted of peripheral blood, taken on day 0 of AZD1222 vaccination. The receptors here all came from an adult in good health.

The CDR3 is CASSMEQGATEAFF. The CDR3 DNA reads TGTGCCAGTAGTATGGAACAGGGGGCCACTGAAGCTTTCTTT. V is TRBV19 and J is TRBJ1-1; TRBD1 matches at 9 bases. Per the germline V gene, CDR1 is LNHDA and CDR2 is SQIVND (reference sequence). The CDR3 runs to 14 residues. Trimming at V came to 3 bases and at J to 4 bases, leaving 3 bases not matched to a gene.

The chain carries TRBV28 and TRBJ2-7; D is unclear. CDR1 is MDHEN, CDR2 SYDVKM, per germline. V lost 5 bases, J lost 6 bases, and 14 bases lay in between. The CDR3 covers 13 residues. The CDR3 spells CASSLQQVSEQYF. The CDR3 coding sequence is TGTGCCAGCAGTCTGCAGCAGGTTAGCGAGCAGTACTTC.

The gene calls are TRBV7-2 and TRBJ2-5, with 14 bases matching TRBD2. The length of the CDR3 is 16 residues. Germline values: CDR1 SGHTA, CDR2 FQGNSA. After removal of 5 bases from V and 5 bases from J, the junction contained 7 bases not matched to a gene. The CDR3 is CASSGLAGGSWETQYF. CDR3 DNA: TGTGCCAGCAGCGGACTAGCGGGAGGCAGTTGGGAGACCCAGTACTTC.